These 32 T cell receptor beta chains originate from one sample sequenced in a study of regulatory T cells in long-lasting Graves disease. Sample time point: newly diagnosed GD, antithyroid drugs for less than 3 months. Generation of the TCR library employed RNA extracted from PBMCs. Through Arm-PCR of CDR3 regions and iRepertoire HTBI primers, TCR beta libraries were built. MiXCR was run by TCRdb on the multiplex PCR reads, yielding one entry per CDR3 protein. Of under 400,000 distinct CDR3 sequences listed, over 15% are singletons. The sample also formed part of further work on T cells in Graves' hyperthyroidism and ophthalmopathy.

The sample consisted of peripheral blood mononuclear cells (PBMCs), taken at new diagnosis, from a patient treated with antithyroid drugs. All receptors derive from a man in his forties with Graves disease.

This clonotype occurred many times. This chain uses TRBV5-1 with TRBJ2-1; D uncertain. There are 13 residues in the CDR3. CDR1 is SGHRS and CDR2 is YFSETQ in the germline V gene. V lost 0 bases and J 5 bases, leaving 6 bases between the germline ends. CDR3 loop: CASSLEADNEQFF. CDR3 DNA: TGCGCCAGCAGCTTGGAGGCGGACAATGAGCAGTTCTTC.

The sample holds a few counts of this clonotype. The genes are TRBV10-3 and TRBJ2-2, with a tentative D call TRBD1 (6 bases). The CDR3 runs to 14 residues. The V gene lost 9 bases and the J gene lost 3 bases, with 14 bases spanning the gap. Germline V gene sequence: CDR1 ENHRY, CDR2 SYGVKD. The CDR3 protein is CAIYRVRDTGELFF. For the CDR3, the DNA is TGTGCCATTTACAGGGTCAGGGACACCGGGGAGCTGTTTTTT.

This clonotype was counted at least ten times. J is TRBJ2-3 and V is TRBV24-1; D may correspond to TRBD1 or TRBD2 (5 bases each). V dropped 1 base and J dropped 2 bases, with 9 bases sitting between them. Per the germline V gene, CDR1 is KGHDR and CDR2 is SFDVKD. The CDR3 consists of 15 residues. CDR3 loop: CATSDFGTHTDTQYF. CDR3 sequence (DNA): TGTGCCACCAGTGATTTTGGGACCCACACAGATACGCAGTATTTT.

This clonotype was counted ten times or more. This rearrangement joins TRBV7-9 to TRBJ2-2; D possibly matches TRBD1 or TRBD2 (6 bases each). Trimming cost V 4 bases and J 5 bases, with 14 bases left between them. The CDR3 runs 15 residues. Germline V gives CDR1 SEHNR, CDR2 FQNEAQ (reference sequence). The CDR3 spells CASSYPGAGTGELFF. The DNA for the CDR3 is TGTGCCAGCAGCTACCCGGGGGCGGGGACCGGGGAGCTGTTTTTT.

This clonotype appeared many times. J is TRBJ1-1 and V is TRBV9; 7 nucleotides agree with TRBD1. Trimming removed 0 bases from V and 8 bases from J; junction bases left unmatched: 7. This CDR3 region has 14 residues. Per the germline V gene, CDR1 is SGDLS and CDR2 is YYNGEE. The CDR3 loop is CASSVEAGQTEAFF. The CDR3 DNA reads as TGTGCCAGCAGCGTAGAGGCGGGACAGACGGAAGCTTTCTTT.

This clonotype was detected only a few times. CDR3 loop: CASRGGGGQGAPHTGQFF. The CDR3 region has the DNA TGTGCCAGCAGAGGGGGGGGTGGACAGGGGGCTCCCCATACAGGGCAGTTCTTC. V usage is TRBV27 and J usage is TRBJ2-1, with TRBD1 identical over 11 bases. CDR1 is MNHEY and CDR2 is SMNVEV in the germline V gene (reference sequence). The CDR3 has 18 residues. The V segment lost 6 bases and the J segment 12 bases; nucleotides outside the gene matches: 22.

At least ten counts were recorded for this clonotype. The chain couples TRBV7-2 to TRBJ2-3, with a tentative D call TRBD1 (6 bases). Deletions cut 1 base from V and 4 bases from J, with 9 bases between. Germline CDR1 is SGHTA and CDR2 is FQGNSA. The CDR3 loop spans 14 amino acids. Here the CDR3 DNA reads TGTGCCAGCAGCTTAGGGACAGCCCCAGATACGCAGTATTTT. This encodes CASSLGTAPDTQYF.

This clonotype was seen ten or more times. The chain uses TRBV11-2 and TRBJ2-6; possible D gene TRBD1, 6 bases. The CDR3 loop spans 17 amino acids. CDR1 and CDR2 from the germline V gene are SGHAT and FQNNGV. With 5 bases removed from V and 2 bases from J, the gap between germline ends came to 16 bases. CDR3: CASSRGRGQAGANVLTF. The DNA for the CDR3 is TGTGCCAGCAGCCGGGGACGGGGACAAGCTGGGGCCAACGTCCTGACTTTC.

This clonotype showed up just a few times. The rearrangement uses TRBV19 and TRBJ1-3, with no clear D. Germline CDR1 LNHDA, CDR2 SQIVND (reference sequence). Trimming stripped 7 bases from V and 0 bases from J, with 10 bases between. The CDR3 totals 14 residues. CDR3 nucleotides: TGTGCCAGTAAGGGTTCTGACTCTGGAAACACCATATATTTT. This sequence encodes CASKGSDSGNTIYF.

This clonotype showed up just a few times. This chain links TRBV29-1 with TRBJ1-1; no reliable D call. CDR3 size: 14 residues. Germline CDR1 is SQVTM and CDR2 is ANQGSEA. V dropped 3 bases and J dropped 2 bases, with 13 bases sitting between them. This CDR3 reads CSVDPWPRNTEAFF. The CDR3 coding sequence is TGCAGCGTTGACCCATGGCCTCGAAACACTGAAGCTTTCTTT.

In its sample, this clonotype was seen many times. J is TRBJ2-7 and V is TRBV30; maybe TRBD1 (6 bases). The CDR3 spans 12 residues. Germline lookup yields CDR1 GTSNPN and CDR2 SVGIG (reference sequence). The V end lost 3 bases, the J end lost 5 bases, and 11 bases lay between the germline ends. The CDR3 DNA reads TGTGCCTGGAGCTTGGGACACCACGAGCAGTACTTC. It codes for CAWSLGHHEQYF.

V usage is TRBV15 and J usage is TRBJ2-5; 10 bases agree with TRBD1. Germline V gene lookup returns CDR1 LNHNV and CDR2 YYDKDF (reference sequence). There are 16 residues in the CDR3. The V segment lost 3 bases and the J segment 0 bases; nucleotides outside the gene matches: 4. The CDR3 region has the DNA TGTGCCACCAGCAGGGCGGGACAGGGGTACCAAGAGACCCAGTACTTC. Translated, it gives CATSRAGQGYQETQYF.

This clonotype was found many times. This chain links TRBV6-2 or TRBV6-3 with TRBJ1-5; D is perhaps TRBD1 (6 bases). The ends were cut back, 5 bases at V and 2 bases at J, with 13 bases in the middle. CDR3 length: 15 residues. Germline V gene sequence: CDR1 MNHEY, CDR2 SVGEGT. The CDR3 here is CASSNRVKGNQPQHF. The DNA of the CDR3 is TGTGCCAGCAGTAACAGGGTCAAGGGCAATCAGCCCCAGCATTTT.

This clonotype was counted many times. The chain recombines TRBV11-2 with TRBJ2-7, with D hard to call. Trimming cost V 5 bases and J 3 bases, with 17 bases left between them. Germline V lookup: CDR1 SGHAT, CDR2 FQNNGV. There are 15 residues in the CDR3. CDR3 sequence reads: CASSPSRRRDYEQYF. The CDR3 bases are TGTGCCAGCAGCCCCTCCCGGCGAAGGGACTACGAGCAGTACTTC. Combining the CDR3 with reference TRBV11-2 and TRBJ2-7 gives the whole variable domain EAGVAQSPRYKIIEKRQSVAFWCNPISGHATLYWYQQILGQGPKLLIQFQNNGVVDDSQLPKDRFSAERLKGVDSTLKIQPAKLEDSAVYLCASSPSRRRDYEQYFGPGTRLTVT.

The rearrangement uses TRBV19 and TRBJ2-1, with 11 bases matching TRBD2. Germline V CDR1 and CDR2: LNHDA, SQIVND (reference sequence). V shed 8 bases and J 2 bases; nucleotides not matched to a gene: 5. CDR3 size: 15 residues. CDR3 residues: CASGIAGGAYNEQFF. CDR3 nucleotide sequence: TGTGCCAGTGGGATAGCGGGGGGGGCCTACAATGAGCAGTTCTTC.

At least ten counts were recorded for this clonotype. The chain links TRBV28 to TRBJ2-7; TRBD1 or TRBD2 may be the D gene (5 bases each). Deletions cut 8 bases from V and 4 bases from J, with 18 bases between. This CDR3 spans 14 amino acids. In germline, CDR1 is MDHEN, CDR2 SYDVKM. The CDR3 here is CASRRSRDPYEQYF. The DNA of the CDR3 is TGTGCCAGCCGAAGGTCCAGGGACCCTTACGAGCAGTACTTC.

This clonotype was picked up a small number of times. Just one base apart from a much larger clone, this may be a read error. J is TRBJ2-5 and V is TRBV20-1; 8 nucleotides line up with TRBD2. Germline assignment: CDR1 DFQATT and CDR2 SNEGSKA (reference sequence). CDR3 length: 13 residues. V shed 8 bases, J shed 4 bases, and the junction held 9 bases outside the gene matches. The DNA of the CDR3 is TGCAGTACTTTAGCGGGGAGTAGAGAGACCCAGTACTTC. It specifies CSTLAGSRETQYF.

Many counts were recorded for this clonotype. The chain joins TRBV24-1 to TRBJ2-7, with TRBD1 matching 9 bases. Germline CDR1 KGHDR, CDR2 SFDVKD. This CDR3 has 15 residues. V lost 3 bases, J lost 4 bases, and 6 bases stayed unmatched. The CDR3 region is CATSDPGQGQYEQYF. As DNA, the CDR3 is TGTGCCACCAGTGATCCAGGACAGGGGCAGTACGAGCAGTACTTC.

The table lists this clonotype with a few counts. V and J are TRBV9 and TRBJ1-4; D is unclear. Germline values: CDR1 SGDLS, CDR2 YYNGEE. The V end lost 0 bases, the J end lost 2 bases, and 5 bases lay between the germline ends. This CDR3 has 14 residues. CDR3 in amino acids: CASSVAATNEKLFF. CDR3 in DNA: TGTGCCAGCAGCGTAGCCGCTACTAATGAAAAACTGTTTTTT.

This clonotype occurred many times. V gene TRBV28 combines with J gene TRBJ1-2, with a weak D call TRBD1 (5 bases). CDR1 is MDHEN, CDR2 SYDVKM, per germline. Deletions cut 2 bases from V and 8 bases from J, with 6 bases between. CDR3 length equals 11 residues. The DNA of the CDR3 is TGTGCCAGCAGTTTAAGGGGCGGCTACACCTTC. Encoded protein: CASSLRGGYTF.

Note on this clonotype: A far more abundant clone sits one base away, making this likely a read error. The J gene is TRBJ2-7, the V gene TRBV7-2, with D maybe TRBD1 (6 bases). The CDR3 spans 13 residues. Trimming removed 3 bases at V and 7 bases at J, with 13 bases between. Germline V CDR1 and CDR2: SGHTA, FQGNSA. The CDR3 sequence is CASSFWTAREQYF. The CDR3 bases are TGTGCCAGCAGCTTTTGGACAGCTAGAGAGCAGTACTTC.

The chain links TRBV28 to TRBJ2-4, with TRBD1 matching 8 bases. V shed 6 bases, J shed 7 bases, and the junction held 2 bases outside the gene matches. The germline CDR1 and CDR2 sequences are MDHEN and SYDVKM. CDR3 length: 12 amino acids. The CDR3 protein is CASRGQGNIQYF. The CDR3 bases are TGTGCCAGCAGAGGACAGGGTAACATTCAGTACTTC. Looking up the rest from reference TRBV28 and TRBJ2-4 gives the full variable domain: DVKVTQSSRYLVKRTGEKVFLECVQDMDHENMFWYRQDPGLGLRLIYFSYDVKMKEKGDIPEGYSVSREKKERFSLILESASTNQTSMYLCASRGQGNIQYFGAGTRLSVL.

In this sample, this clonotype turned up many times. The CDR3 DNA sequence: TGTGCCAGCAGTCCCCGTGTGGAGAGCAATCAGCCCCAGCATTTT. It translates to CASSPRVESNQPQHF. The V and J genes are TRBV28 and TRBJ1-5; D remains ambiguous. This CDR3 is 15 amino acids long. V was cut by 5 bases and J by 1 base, with 12 bases left in between. Germline V gives CDR1 MDHEN, CDR2 SYDVKM.

A few counts support this clonotype. V is TRBV20-1 and J is TRBJ1-2; a possible D gene is TRBD1 (5 bases). Germline CDR1 is DFQATT and CDR2 is SNEGSKA (reference sequence). The CDR3 sequence is 13 residues long. The ends were cut back, 6 bases at V and 1 base at J, with 12 bases in the middle. CDR3 DNA sequence: TGCAGTGCCCGAATGGGGGATAACTATGGCTACACCTTC. Translated, it gives CSARMGDNYGYTF.

This clonotype was detected ten times or more. This chain links TRBV20-1 with TRBJ2-5, with 9 bases matching TRBD2. Trimming took 3 bases from V and 5 from J; bases not matched to a gene: 10. The CDR3 totals 15 residues. The germline gives CDR1 DFQATT, CDR2 SNEGSKA (reference sequence). In DNA, the CDR3 is TGCAGTGCTAGCGGGCTAGCGGGGTACGGCGAGACCCAGTACTTC. Its translation is CSASGLAGYGETQYF.

The genes are TRBV20-1 and TRBJ2-3; 8 bases map to TRBD1. The CDR3 spans 16 residues. The germline gives CDR1 DFQATT, CDR2 SNEGSKA (reference sequence). Losses at the gene ends were 5 bases for V and 2 bases for J; bases not matched to a gene: 12. CDR3 nucleotides: TGCAGTGCTCTTGATCCGAGGACAGGGCTCACAGATACGCAGTATTTT. Protein: CSALDPRTGLTDTQYF.

The V gene is TRBV10-3, the J gene TRBJ2-7; perhaps D is TRBD1 or TRBD2 (6 bases each). Per germline, CDR1 ENHRY and CDR2 SYGVKD. The CDR3 runs to 16 residues. V was pared by 2 bases and J by 0 bases, with 14 bases between. CDR3 in amino acids: CAISELGGSTSYEQYF. The CDR3 bases are TGTGCCATCAGTGAGCTAGGGGGGTCCACCTCCTACGAGCAGTACTTC.

Ten or more counts support this clonotype. The chain is built from TRBV5-1 and TRBJ2-1, with TRBD2 matching 8 bases. V gave up 6 bases and J gave up 7 bases; unmatched junction bases: 15. The CDR3 runs to 16 residues. Germline CDR1 and CDR2: SGHRS and YFSETQ. The CDR3 is CASKRGLGIAGNEQFF. DNA of the CDR3: TGCGCCAGCAAAAGGGGTTTAGGGATAGCGGGAAATGAGCAGTTCTTC.

The sample holds many counts of this clonotype. The V call is TRBV18, the J call TRBJ1-4, with 7 bases identical to TRBD1. V trimming: 6 bases; J trimming: 8 bases; junction bases outside the gene matches: 9. The CDR3 runs to 14 residues. Germline V CDR1 and CDR2: KGHSH, LQKENI. Here the CDR3 reads CASSPTGTDEKLFF. The DNA of the CDR3 is TGTGCCAGCTCCCCTACCGGGACAGACGAAAAACTGTTTTTT.

This clonotype was observed a few times. The chain has TRBV6-1 and TRBJ2-3; D is uncertain. Looked up from germline, CDR1 is MNHNS and CDR2 is SASEGT. This CDR3 has 14 amino acids. Trimming removed 4 bases at V and 6 bases at J, with 14 bases between. CDR3 DNA sequence: TGTGCCAGCAGTGCACAGCTTCTCGCCGATACGCAGTATTTT. Its protein product is CASSAQLLADTQYF.

The J gene is TRBJ2-5, the V gene TRBV7-3; 8 nucleotides match TRBD2. The CDR3 is 16 residues long. The germline CDR1 and CDR2 sequences are SGHTA and FQGTGA. V lost 5 bases and J lost 0; bases outside the gene matches: 8. The CDR3: CASSLFAGGYQETQYF. The CDR3 nucleotides read TGTGCCAGCAGCCTGTTTGCGGGGGGTTACCAAGAGACCCAGTACTTC.

This clonotype appeared a few times. The chain couples TRBV6-1 to TRBJ2-2; D is perhaps TRBD1 or TRBD2 (5 bases each). This CDR3 region has 14 residues. CDR1 is MNHNS, CDR2 SASEGT, per germline. The ends were cut back, 7 bases at V and 5 bases at J, with 14 bases in the middle. CDR3 sequence (DNA): TGTGCCAGCAACCCGGGGCCGAGAACCGGGGAGCTGTTTTTT. Amino acid sequence: CASNPGPRTGELFF.